Listed here are 15 T cell receptor beta chains from one sample, sequenced in a study of CD8 T cells in Susac syndrome. RNA was extracted with the RNeasy kit, and a quantity of roughly 0.5 to 1 ug was reverse transcribed using random hexamers. TCRdb used MiXCR to reprocess the immunoSEQ multiplex PCR reads, holding one entry per CDR3 protein. Of 200,000 to 250,000 distinct CDR3 sequences detected, about 95% appear once; the ten largest clones hold about 0.14%. Sequenced material: CD4+ T cells from PBMCs. The receptors come from a human donor with Susac syndrome.

The count of this clonotype is one. The chain joins TRBV30 to TRBJ1-6; a possible D gene is TRBD1 (5 bases). The CDR3 runs to 14 residues. V was shortened by 2 bases and J by 6 bases, with 11 bases between the two germline ends. CDR1 and CDR2 (germline): GTSNPN, SVGIG (reference sequence). The CDR3 region is CAWSLRGGNSPLHF. DNA for the CDR3: TGTGCCTGGAGTCTGAGGGGCGGTAATTCACCCCTCCACTTT.

The V gene is TRBV30, the J gene TRBJ1-2; D is possibly TRBD1 (5 bases). Trimming pared 2 bases from V and 4 bases from J, leaving 8 bases between. The germline V gene encodes CDR1 GTSNPN and CDR2 SVGIG (reference sequence). The length of the CDR3 is 12 residues. CDR3 sequence: CAWSRGIYGYTF. For the CDR3, the DNA is TGTGCCTGGAGTCGGGGGATCTATGGCTACACCTTC.

This sequence joins TRBV30 and TRBJ2-7; 8 nucleotides align to TRBD1. Trimming removed 5 bases from V and 2 bases from J; junction bases left unmatched: 11. Per germline, CDR1 GTSNPN and CDR2 SVGIG (reference sequence). The CDR3 has 15 residues. CDR3 loop: CAWGPGQGITYEQYF. CDR3 coding DNA: TGTGCCTGGGGCCCAGGACAGGGAATTACCTACGAGCAGTACTTC.

J is TRBJ2-7 and V is TRBV20-1; tentatively, D is TRBD2 (5 bases). Germline V gene lookup returns CDR1 DFQATT and CDR2 SNEGSKA (reference sequence). V was trimmed by 8 bases and J by 2 bases, leaving 16 bases between them. The CDR3 is 13 amino acids. CDR3 nucleotides: TGCAGTTTTAGAGGGTGGAAAACCTACGAGCAGTACTTC. Amino acids: CSFRGWKTYEQYF.

The chain combines TRBV18 with TRBJ2-7; 10 bases are shared with TRBD1. The CDR3 spans 13 residues. Trimming removed 3 bases from V and 5 bases from J; junction bases left unmatched: 1. Germline assignment: CDR1 KGHSH and CDR2 LQKENI. Here the CDR3 DNA reads TGTGCCAGCTCACCCGGGACAGGGGACGAGCAGTACTTC. It is translated as CASSPGTGDEQYF.

This clonotype was seen only once. The chain employs TRBV2 and TRBJ2-2; 10 positions agree with TRBD1. Unmatched junction bases numbered 4, after V lost 3 bases and J lost 6 bases. The CDR3 runs 15 residues. Germline CDR1 and CDR2: SNHLY and FYNNEI. In nucleotides, the CDR3 is TGTGCCAGCAGTGAGGACGGGACAGGGGCCGGGGAGCTGTTTTTT. Protein: CASSEDGTGAGELFF.

This clonotype was counted a single time. The chain combines TRBV6-1 with TRBJ2-6, with D perhaps assigned TRBD1 or TRBD2 (5 bases each). This CDR3 is 17 amino acids long. Deletions cut 6 bases from V and 2 bases from J, with 17 bases between. CDR1 and CDR2 (germline): MNHNS, SASEGT. In DNA form, the CDR3 reads TGTGCCAGCAGCCTTGGGTGGGGACGGCCTGGGGCCAACGTCCTGACTTTC. Its protein product is CASSLGWGRPGANVLTF.

The chain couples TRBV30 to TRBJ1-1, with 7 bases lining up with TRBD1. From germline, CDR1 is GTSNPN and CDR2 SVGIG (reference sequence). J was trimmed by 4 bases and V by 4 bases; bases with no gene match: 6. The CDR3 length is 13 residues. This CDR3 is CAWTGGGSTEAFF. The CDR3 nucleotides read TGTGCCTGGACAGGGGGAGGTAGCACTGAAGCTTTCTTT.

The V and J genes are TRBV19 and TRBJ2-7; 7 bases line up with TRBD1. Germline loops: CDR1 LNHDA, CDR2 SQIVND (reference sequence). The CDR3 runs to 15 residues. Trimming removed 5 bases from V and 2 bases from J; junction bases left unmatched: 9. DNA for the CDR3: TGTGCCAGTAGTCCAGACAGGGTCATCACCTACGAGCAGTACTTC. This encodes CASSPDRVITYEQYF.

V usage is TRBV24-1 and J usage is TRBJ1-5, with 9 bases that match TRBD1. CDR3 length equals 14 residues. After removal of 7 bases from V and 5 bases from J, the junction contained 5 bases not matched to a gene. Germline values: CDR1 KGHDR, CDR2 SFDVKD. The CDR3 here is CATSPGQGYQPQHF. CDR3 sequence (DNA): TGTGCCACCAGCCCGGGACAGGGATATCAGCCCCAGCATTTT.

The rearrangement links TRBV29-1 to TRBJ1-4; D is uncertain. The CDR3 has 13 residues. The ends were cut back, 6 bases at V and 0 bases at J, with 8 bases in the middle. Germline V CDR1 and CDR2: SQVTM, ANQGSEA. In DNA form, the CDR3 reads TGCAGCGTCACAGCGGCAACTAATGAAAAACTGTTTTTT. Amino acids: CSVTAATNEKLFF.

CDR3 loop: CSAREGGGSSYEQYF. The DNA for the CDR3 is TGCAGTGCTAGAGAGGGAGGGGGAAGCTCCTACGAGCAGTACTTC. This chain uses TRBV20-1 with TRBJ2-7; possible D gene TRBD2, 7 bases. The germline gives CDR1 DFQATT, CDR2 SNEGSKA (reference sequence). The CDR3 consists of 15 residues. Trimming removed 0 bases at V and 0 bases at J, with 12 bases between.

This clonotype has more than one count but fewer than ten. The chain uses TRBV29-1 and TRBJ1-5, with TRBD1 as a possible D gene (5 bases). The CDR3 is made up of 12 amino acids. The germline V gene has CDR1 SQVTM and CDR2 ANQGSEA. The CDR3 here is CSAGGSNQPQHF. The DNA of the CDR3 is TGCAGTGCTGGGGGGAGCAATCAGCCCCAGCATTTT.

This clonotype showed up just once. The rearrangement uses TRBV20-1 and TRBJ2-3; tentative D call: TRBD2 (6 bases). V lost 3 bases and J 4 bases, leaving 17 bases between the germline ends. Germline V gives CDR1 DFQATT, CDR2 SNEGSKA (reference sequence). This CDR3 contains 15 residues. DNA for the CDR3: TGCAGTGCTAGCGTCTCTGGCGGGGAAGCAGATACGCAGTATTTT. Translating gives CSASVSGGEADTQYF.

The chain combines TRBV30 with TRBJ1-1; D unresolved. Germline lookup yields CDR1 GTSNPN and CDR2 SVGIG (reference sequence). The ends were cut back, 4 bases at V and 4 bases at J, with 13 bases in the middle. This CDR3 comprises 13 residues. The CDR3 DNA reads as TGTGCCTGGAACCAGGTCGCGGGCACTGAAGCTTTCTTT. This codes for CAWNQVAGTEAFF.